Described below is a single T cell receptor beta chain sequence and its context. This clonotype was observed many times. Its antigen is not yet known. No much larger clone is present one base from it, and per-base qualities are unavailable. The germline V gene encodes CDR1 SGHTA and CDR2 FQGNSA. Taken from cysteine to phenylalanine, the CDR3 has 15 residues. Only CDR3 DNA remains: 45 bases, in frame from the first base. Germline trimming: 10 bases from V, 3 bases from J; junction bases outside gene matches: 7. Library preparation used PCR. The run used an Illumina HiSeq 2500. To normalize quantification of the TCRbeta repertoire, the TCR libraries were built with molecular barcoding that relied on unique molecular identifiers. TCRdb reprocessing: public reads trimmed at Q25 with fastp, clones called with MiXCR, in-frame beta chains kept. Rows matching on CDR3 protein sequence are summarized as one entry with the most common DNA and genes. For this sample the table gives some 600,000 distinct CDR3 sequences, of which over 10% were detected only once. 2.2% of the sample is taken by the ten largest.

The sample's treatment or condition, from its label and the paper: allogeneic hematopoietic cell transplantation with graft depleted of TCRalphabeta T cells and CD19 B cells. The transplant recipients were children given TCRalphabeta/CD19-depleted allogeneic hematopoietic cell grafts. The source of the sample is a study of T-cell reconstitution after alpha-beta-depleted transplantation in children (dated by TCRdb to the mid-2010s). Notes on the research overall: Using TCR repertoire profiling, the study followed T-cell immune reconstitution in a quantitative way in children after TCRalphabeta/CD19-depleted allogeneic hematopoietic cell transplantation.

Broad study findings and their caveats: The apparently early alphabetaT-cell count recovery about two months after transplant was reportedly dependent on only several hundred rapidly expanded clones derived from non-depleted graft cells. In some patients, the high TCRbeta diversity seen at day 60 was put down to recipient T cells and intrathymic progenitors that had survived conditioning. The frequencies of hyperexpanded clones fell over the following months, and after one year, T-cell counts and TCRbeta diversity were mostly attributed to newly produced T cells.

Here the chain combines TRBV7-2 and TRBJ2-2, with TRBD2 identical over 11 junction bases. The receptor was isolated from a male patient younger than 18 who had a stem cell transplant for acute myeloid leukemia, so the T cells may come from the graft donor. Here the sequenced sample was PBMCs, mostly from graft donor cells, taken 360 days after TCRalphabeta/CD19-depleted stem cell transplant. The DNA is TGTGCCACCCAACCGGGACTAGCGGACACCGGGGAGCTGTTTTTT. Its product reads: CATQPGLADTGELFF.